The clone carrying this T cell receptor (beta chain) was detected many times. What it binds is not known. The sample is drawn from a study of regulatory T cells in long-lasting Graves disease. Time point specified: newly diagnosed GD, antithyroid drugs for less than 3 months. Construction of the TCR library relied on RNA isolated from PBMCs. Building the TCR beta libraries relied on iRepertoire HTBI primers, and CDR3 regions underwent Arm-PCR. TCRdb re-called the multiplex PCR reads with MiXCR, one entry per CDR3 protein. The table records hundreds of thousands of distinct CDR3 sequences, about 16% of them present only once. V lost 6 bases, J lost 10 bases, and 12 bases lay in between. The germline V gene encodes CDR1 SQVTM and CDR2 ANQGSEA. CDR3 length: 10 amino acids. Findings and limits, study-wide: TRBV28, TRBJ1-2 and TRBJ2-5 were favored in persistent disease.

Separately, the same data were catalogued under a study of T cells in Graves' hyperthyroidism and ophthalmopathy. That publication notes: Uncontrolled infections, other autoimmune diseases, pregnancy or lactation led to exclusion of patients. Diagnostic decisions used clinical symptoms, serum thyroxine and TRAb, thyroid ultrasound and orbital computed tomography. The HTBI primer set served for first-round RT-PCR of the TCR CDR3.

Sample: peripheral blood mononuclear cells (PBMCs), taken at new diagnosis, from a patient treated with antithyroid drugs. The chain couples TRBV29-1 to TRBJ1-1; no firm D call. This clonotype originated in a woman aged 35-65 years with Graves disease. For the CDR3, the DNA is TGCAGCGTCTTGGAGGTAGCAGCTTTCTTT. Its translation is CSVLEVAAFF.